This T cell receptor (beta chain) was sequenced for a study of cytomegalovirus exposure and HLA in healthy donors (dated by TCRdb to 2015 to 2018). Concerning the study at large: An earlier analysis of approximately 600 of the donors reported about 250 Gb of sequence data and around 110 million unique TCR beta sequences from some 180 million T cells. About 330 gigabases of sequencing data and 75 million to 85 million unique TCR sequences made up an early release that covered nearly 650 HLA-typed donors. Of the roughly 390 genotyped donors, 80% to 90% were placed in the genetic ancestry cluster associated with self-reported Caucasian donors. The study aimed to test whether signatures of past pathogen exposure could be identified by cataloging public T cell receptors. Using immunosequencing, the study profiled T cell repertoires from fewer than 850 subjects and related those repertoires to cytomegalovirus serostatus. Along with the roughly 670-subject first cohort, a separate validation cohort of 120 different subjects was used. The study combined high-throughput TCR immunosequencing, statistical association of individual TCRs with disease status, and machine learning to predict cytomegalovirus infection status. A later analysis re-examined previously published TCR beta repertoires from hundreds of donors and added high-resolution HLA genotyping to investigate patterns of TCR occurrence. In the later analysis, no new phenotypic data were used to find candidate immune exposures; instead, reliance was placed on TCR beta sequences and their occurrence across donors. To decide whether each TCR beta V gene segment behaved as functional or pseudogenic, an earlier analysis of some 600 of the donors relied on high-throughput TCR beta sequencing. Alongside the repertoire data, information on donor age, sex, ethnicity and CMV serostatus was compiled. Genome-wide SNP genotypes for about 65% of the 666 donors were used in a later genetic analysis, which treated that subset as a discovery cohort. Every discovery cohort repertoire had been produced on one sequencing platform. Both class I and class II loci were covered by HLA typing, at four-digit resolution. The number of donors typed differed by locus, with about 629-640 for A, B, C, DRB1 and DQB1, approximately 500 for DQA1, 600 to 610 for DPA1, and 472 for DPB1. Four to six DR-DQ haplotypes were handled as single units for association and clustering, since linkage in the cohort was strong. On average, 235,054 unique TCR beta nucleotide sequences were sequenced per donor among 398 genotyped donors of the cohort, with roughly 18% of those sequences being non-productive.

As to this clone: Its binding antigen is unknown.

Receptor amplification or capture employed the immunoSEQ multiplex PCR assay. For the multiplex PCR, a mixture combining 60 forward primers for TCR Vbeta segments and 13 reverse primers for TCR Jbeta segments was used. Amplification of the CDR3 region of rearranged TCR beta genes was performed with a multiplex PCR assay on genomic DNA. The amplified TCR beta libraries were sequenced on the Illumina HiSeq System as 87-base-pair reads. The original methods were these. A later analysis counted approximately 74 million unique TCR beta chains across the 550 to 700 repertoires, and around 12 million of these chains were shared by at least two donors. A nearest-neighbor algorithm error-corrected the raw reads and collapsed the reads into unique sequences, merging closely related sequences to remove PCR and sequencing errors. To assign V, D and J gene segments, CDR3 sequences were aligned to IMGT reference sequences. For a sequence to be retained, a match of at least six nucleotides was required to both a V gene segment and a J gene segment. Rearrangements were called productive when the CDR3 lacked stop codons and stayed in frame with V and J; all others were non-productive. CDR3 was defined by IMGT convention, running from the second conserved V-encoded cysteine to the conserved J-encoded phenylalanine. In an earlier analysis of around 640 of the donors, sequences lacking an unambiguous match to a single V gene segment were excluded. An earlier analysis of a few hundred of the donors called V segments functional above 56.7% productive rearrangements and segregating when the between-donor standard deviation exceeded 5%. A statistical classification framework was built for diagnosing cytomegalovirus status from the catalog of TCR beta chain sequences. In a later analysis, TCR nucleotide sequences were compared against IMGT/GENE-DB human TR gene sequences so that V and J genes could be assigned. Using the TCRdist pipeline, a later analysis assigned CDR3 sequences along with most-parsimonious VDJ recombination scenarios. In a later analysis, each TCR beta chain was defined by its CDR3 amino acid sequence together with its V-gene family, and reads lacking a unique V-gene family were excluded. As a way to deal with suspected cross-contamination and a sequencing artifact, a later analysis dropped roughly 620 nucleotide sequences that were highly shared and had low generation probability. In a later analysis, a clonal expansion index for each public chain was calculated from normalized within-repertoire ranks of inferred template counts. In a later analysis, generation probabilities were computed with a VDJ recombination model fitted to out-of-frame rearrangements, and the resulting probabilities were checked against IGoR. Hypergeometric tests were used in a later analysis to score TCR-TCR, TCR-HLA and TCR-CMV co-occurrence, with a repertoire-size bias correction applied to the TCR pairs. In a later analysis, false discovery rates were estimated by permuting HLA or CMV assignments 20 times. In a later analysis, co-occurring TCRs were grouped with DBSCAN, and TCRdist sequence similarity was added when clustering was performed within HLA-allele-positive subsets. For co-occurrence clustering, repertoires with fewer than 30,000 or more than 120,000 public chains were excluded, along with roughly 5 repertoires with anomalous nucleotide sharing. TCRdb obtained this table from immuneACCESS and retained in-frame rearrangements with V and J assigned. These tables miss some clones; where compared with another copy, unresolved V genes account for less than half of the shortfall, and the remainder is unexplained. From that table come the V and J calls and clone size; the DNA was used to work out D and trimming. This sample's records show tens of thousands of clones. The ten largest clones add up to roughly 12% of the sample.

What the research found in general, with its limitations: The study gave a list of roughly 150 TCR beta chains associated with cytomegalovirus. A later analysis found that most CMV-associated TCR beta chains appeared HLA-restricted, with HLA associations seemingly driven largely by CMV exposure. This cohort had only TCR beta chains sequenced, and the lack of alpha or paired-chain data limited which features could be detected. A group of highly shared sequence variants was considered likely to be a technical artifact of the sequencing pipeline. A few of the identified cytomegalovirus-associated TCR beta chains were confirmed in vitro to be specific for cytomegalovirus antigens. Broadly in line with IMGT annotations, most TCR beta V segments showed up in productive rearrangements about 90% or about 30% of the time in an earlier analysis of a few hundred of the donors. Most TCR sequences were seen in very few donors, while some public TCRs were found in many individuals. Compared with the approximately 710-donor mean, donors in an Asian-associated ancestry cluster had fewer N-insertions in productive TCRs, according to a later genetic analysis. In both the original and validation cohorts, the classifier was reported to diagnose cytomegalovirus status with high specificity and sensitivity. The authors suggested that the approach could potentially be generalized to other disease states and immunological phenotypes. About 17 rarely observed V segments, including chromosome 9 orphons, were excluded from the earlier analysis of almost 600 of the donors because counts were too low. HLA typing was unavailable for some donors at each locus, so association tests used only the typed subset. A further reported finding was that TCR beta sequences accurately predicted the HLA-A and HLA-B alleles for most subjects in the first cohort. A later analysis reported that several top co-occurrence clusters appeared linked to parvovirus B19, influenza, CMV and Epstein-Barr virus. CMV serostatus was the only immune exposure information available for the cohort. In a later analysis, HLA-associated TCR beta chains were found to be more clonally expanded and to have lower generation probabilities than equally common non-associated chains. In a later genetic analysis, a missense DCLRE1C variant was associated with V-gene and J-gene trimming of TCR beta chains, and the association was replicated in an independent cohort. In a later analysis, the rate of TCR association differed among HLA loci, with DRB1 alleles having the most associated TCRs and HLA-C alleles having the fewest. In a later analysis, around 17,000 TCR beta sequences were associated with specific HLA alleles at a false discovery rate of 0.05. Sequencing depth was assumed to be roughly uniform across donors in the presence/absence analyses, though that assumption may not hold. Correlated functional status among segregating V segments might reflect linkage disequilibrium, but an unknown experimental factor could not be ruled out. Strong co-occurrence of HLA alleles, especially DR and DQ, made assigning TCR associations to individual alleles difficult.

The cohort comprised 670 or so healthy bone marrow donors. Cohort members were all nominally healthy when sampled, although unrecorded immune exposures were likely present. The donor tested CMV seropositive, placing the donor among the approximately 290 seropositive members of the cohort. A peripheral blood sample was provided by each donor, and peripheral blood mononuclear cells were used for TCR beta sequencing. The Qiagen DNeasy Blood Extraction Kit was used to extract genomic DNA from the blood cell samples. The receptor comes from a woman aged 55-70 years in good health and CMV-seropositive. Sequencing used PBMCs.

The CDR3 is CASSLAGMGSPLHF. At the DNA level, the sequence is TGTGCCAGCAGCTTGGCAGGGATGGGTTCACCCCTCCACTTT. The chain couples TRBV7-8 to TRBJ1-6; 5 matching bases give a weak D call of TRBD1. The germline V gene specifies SGHVS as CDR1 and FQNEAQ as CDR2. The CDR3 sequence holds 14 residues, the cysteine and phenylalanine included. CDR3 DNA is the only sequence kept; it has 42 bases, read in frame from the first base. Trimming at the junction amounts to 3 bases on V and 9 bases on J, and the germline ends lie 12 bases apart.